These 9 T cell receptor beta chains were all obtained from the same sample, sequenced in a study of blood T cell repertoires in COVID-19. Clones were read by immunoSEQ multiplex PCR, and TCRdb kept only the in-frame ones, dropping some. The sample shows some 340,000 clones, 90% of them seen only once. The sequenced sample was PBMCs or T cells enriched from blood (not recorded which). Receptors were obtained from a woman in her twenties or thirties who had been exposed to COVID-19.

The CDR3 nucleotides read TGTGCCAGCAGTTACTTGCGGGGGGGGGAGAGGAATGAGCAGTTCTTC. Residues: CASSYLRGGERNEQFF. J is TRBJ2-1 and V is TRBV6-2 or TRBV6-3; 9 positions agree with TRBD2. CDR1 is MNHEY, CDR2 SVGEGT, per germline. This CDR3 contains 16 residues. V was pared by 1 base and J by 7 bases, with 8 bases of the junction left unmatched.

The chain couples TRBV6-5 to TRBJ2-7; TRBD1 matches at 7 bases. V was clipped by 2 bases and J by 4 bases; unmatched bases: 2. The CDR3 covers 13 residues. The germline gives CDR1 MNHEY, CDR2 SVGAGI. The CDR3 here is CASSYRQGYEQYF. In DNA, the CDR3 is TGTGCCAGCAGTTACCGACAGGGATACGAGCAGTACTTC.

The rearrangement uses TRBV7-2 and TRBJ2-1; D is uncertain. Trimming removed 1 base from V and 9 bases from J, with 7 bases in between. The CDR3 extends over 12 amino acids. Germline V gene lookup returns CDR1 SGHTA and CDR2 FQGNSA. The CDR3 spells CASSLVAGEQFF. The CDR3 nucleotides read TGTGCCAGCAGCTTAGTGGCTGGTGAGCAGTTCTTC.

J is TRBJ1-1 and V is TRBV10-1; possible D gene TRBD1, 6 bases. V lost 8 bases, J lost 4 bases, and 14 bases lay in between. CDR3 length: 13 residues. The germline V gene has CDR1 WNHNN and CDR2 SYGVQD (reference sequence). CDR3 residues: CASPRGAGTEAFF. The CDR3, as DNA: TGCGCCAGCCCGCGGGGGGCTGGCACTGAAGCTTTCTTT.

The rearrangement uses TRBV7-9 and TRBJ1-5; D gene uncertain. The V end was cut by 4 bases, the J end by 2 bases, with 12 bases between. Per the germline V gene, CDR1 is SEHNR and CDR2 is FQNEAQ (reference sequence). CDR3 length: 15 residues. The CDR3 sequence is CASSSGKRGNQPQHF. CDR3 DNA sequence: TGTGCCAGCAGCTCGGGGAAGAGGGGCAATCAGCCCCAGCATTTT.

The J gene is TRBJ1-2, the V gene TRBV7-2; TRBD1 agrees at 7 bases. Looked up from germline, CDR1 is SGHTA and CDR2 is FQGNSA. With 5 bases clipped from V and 3 bases from J, the junction kept 12 bases outside the gene matches. This CDR3 region has 16 residues. CDR3 in DNA: TGTGCCAGCAGCAATCCCCTGACAGGGCCCTACTATGGCTACACCTTC. It yields the protein CASSNPLTGPYYGYTF.

In regard to this clone: This CDR3 is also generated by other DNA sequences in the sample. The chain employs TRBV5-4 and TRBJ1-2; no clear D gene. Germline lookup yields CDR1 SGHNT and CDR2 YYREEE (reference sequence). With 4 bases removed from V and 1 base from J, the gap between germline ends came to 5 bases. The CDR3 runs to 12 residues. Here the CDR3 DNA reads TGTGCCAGCAGCCTACTTAACTATGGCTACACCTTC. Protein sequence: CASSLLNYGYTF. Together with reference TRBV5-4 and TRBJ1-2, the CDR3 gives the full variable domain: ETGVTQSPTHLIKTRGQQVTLRCSSQSGHNTVSWYQQALGQGPQFIFQYYREEENGRGNFPPRFSGLQFPNYSSELNVNALELDDSALYLCASSLLNYGYTFGSGTRLTVV.

In regard to this clone: Because the CDR3's place on the DNA is in doubt, the DNA is left out and the CDR3 is given as listed by TCRdb. The V call is TRBV21-1, the J call TRBJ1-1; the table's D call, TRBD1, was not checked against the DNA. TRBV21-1 is classified as a pseudogene. The CDR3 totals 16 residues, both ends included. CDR3 in amino acids: CASSKDRWGKGTEAFF.

The chain has TRBV6-4 and TRBJ1-2, with TRBD1 matching over 11 bases. J gave up 8 bases and V 6 bases, and 11 bases lay outside the gene matches. The CDR3 has 15 amino acids. CDR1 is MRHNA and CDR2 is SNTAGT in the germline V gene. The CDR3 loop is CASRRTGGVLEGYTF. The CDR3 DNA reads as TGTGCCAGCAGAAGGACAGGGGGCGTTTTGGAAGGCTACACCTTC.